The 27 T cell receptor beta chains reported below all come from one sample, sequenced in a study of PD-1 blockade in classical Hodgkin lymphoma. Time point reported: cycle 4 day 1 (C4D1), after less than seven weeks of nivolumab. Every single patient, without exception, relapsed after autologous stem cell transplantation, and brentuximab vedotin exposure varied. Magnetic negative selection isolated CD8+ T cells from thawed PBMCs. Some clones are missing from TCRdb's copy, which holds only in-frame ones; the method was immunoSEQ multiplex PCR. The table lists about 5,100 clones, approximately 62% of them singletons, with about a quarter in the top ten. This specimen was CD8+ T cells from blood, taken before the fourth cycle of nivolumab. Every receptor here comes from a human donor with classical Hodgkin lymphoma.

This rearrangement joins TRBV14 to TRBJ2-3, with D possibly TRBD2 on 5 matching bases. V was trimmed by 1 base and J by 0 bases, leaving 5 bases between them. CDR3 length: 14 residues. Germline V gives CDR1 SGHDN, CDR2 FVKESK. The CDR3 bases are TGTGCCAGCAGCCAAGTAGCGAGCACAGATACGCAGTATTTT. It specifies CASSQVASTDTQYF.

V gene TRBV6-5 combines with J gene TRBJ2-5; D gene uncertain. Per the germline V gene, CDR1 is MNHEY and CDR2 is SVGAGI. This CDR3 is 14 amino acids long. The ends were cut back, 5 bases at V and 2 bases at J, with 12 bases in the middle. The DNA for the CDR3 is TGTGCCAGCAGTGATACAGTGGAGCAAGAGACCCAGTACTTC. This translates into CASSDTVEQETQYF.

Turning to this clone: Other nucleotide sequences from this sample produce the same CDR3. This sequence joins TRBV2 and TRBJ2-7; D possibly corresponds to TRBD2 (6 bases). Trimming took off 4 bases at V and 0 bases at J, with 10 bases between the two ends. Looked up from germline, CDR1 is SNHLY and CDR2 is FYNNEI. The CDR3 is made up of 14 amino acids. The CDR3 protein is CASSGETSSYEQYF. CDR3 sequence (DNA): TGTGCCAGCAGTGGGGAGACTAGCTCCTACGAGCAGTACTTC.

This clone was seen more than once but under ten times. The chain uses TRBV19 and TRBJ2-1; 10 nucleotides align to TRBD2. Germline CDR1 and CDR2: LNHDA and SQIVND (reference sequence). V gave up 5 bases and J gave up 7 bases; unmatched junction bases: 5. This CDR3 contains 14 residues. The CDR3 loop reads CASSPSGRGNEQFF. The CDR3 DNA follows: TGTGCCAGTAGTCCCAGCGGGAGGGGTAATGAGCAGTTCTTC.

The J gene is TRBJ1-2, the V gene TRBV4-2; D is undetermined. Germline lookup yields CDR1 LGHNA and CDR2 YNFKEQ. The V and J ends lost 5 bases and 4 bases respectively, with 14 bases between them. This CDR3 has 14 amino acids. The CDR3 DNA reads TGTGCCAGCAGCTCAACCCCCAGTTCCTATGGCTACACCTTC. Protein product: CASSSTPSSYGYTF.

This clone is medium-sized in the sample. The chain couples TRBV11-1 to TRBJ1-2; 8 positions agree with TRBD1. CDR3 size: 15 residues. Germline V gene data show CDR1 as SGHAT and CDR2 as FQDESV (reference sequence). The V and J ends lost 5 bases and 6 bases, in that order; junction bases with no gene match: 11. The CDR3 is CASSPPGQAVDGYTF. Here the CDR3 DNA reads TGTGCCAGCAGCCCGCCGGGACAGGCTGTGGATGGCTACACCTTC.

The genes are TRBV27 and TRBJ2-1; D is unclear. Germline-derived CDR1 and CDR2 are MNHEY and SMNVEV (reference sequence). The V end lost 2 bases, the J end lost 4 bases, and 12 bases lay between the germline ends. CDR3 length: 15 amino acids. As DNA, the CDR3 is TGTGCCAGCAGTTTAAGCAGGAACCTATACAATGAGCAGTTCTTC. This sequence encodes CASSLSRNLYNEQFF.

There are a few counts of this clone. The chain recombines TRBV28 with TRBJ2-7; D gene uncertain. V was clipped by 6 bases and J by 4 bases, with 7 bases between them. The V gene's germline CDR1 is MDHEN and CDR2 SYDVKM. The CDR3 has 11 amino acids. The CDR3 bases are TGTGCCAGCAGCCAGACTTACGAGCAGTACTTC. Amino acids: CASSQTYEQYF.

This chain links TRBV6-5 with TRBJ1-1, with D unclear. This CDR3 is built from 16 residues. Germline V gene data show CDR1 as MNHEY and CDR2 as SVGAGI. V was pared by 2 bases and J by 6 bases, with 19 bases between. The CDR3: CASSYRGPASMAEAFF. The CDR3 region has the DNA TGTGCCAGCAGTTACCGGGGTCCAGCATCGATGGCTGAAGCTTTCTTT.

The chain is built from TRBV29-1 and TRBJ2-7; 12 nucleotides line up with TRBD2. This CDR3 is built from 13 residues. V gave up 7 bases and J gave up 3 bases; unmatched junction bases: 4. Per the germline V gene, CDR1 is SQVTM and CDR2 is ANQGSEA. The DNA of the CDR3 is TGCAGCGGCAGACTAGCGGGAGTCTACGAGCAGTACTTC. Translating it yields CSGRLAGVYEQYF.

The genes are TRBV19 and TRBJ2-7; 10 bases line up with TRBD1. Looked up from germline, CDR1 is LNHDA and CDR2 is SQIVND (reference sequence). V was clipped by 6 bases and J by 3 bases; unmatched bases: 8. The CDR3 is 15 residues long. In DNA form, the CDR3 reads TGTGCCAGTAGCCTCCGGGACAGGGGTTTCTACGAGCAGTACTTC. It yields the protein CASSLRDRGFYEQYF.

The chain is built from TRBV5-1 and TRBJ1-4, with 7 bases matching TRBD1. V dropped 4 bases and J dropped 4; count of bases not matched to a gene: 4. Per the germline V gene, CDR1 is SGHRS and CDR2 is YFSETQ. CDR3 length equals 14 residues. This CDR3 is CASSPTGNNEKLFF. CDR3 nucleotides: TGCGCCAGCAGCCCGACAGGGAATAATGAAAAACTGTTTTTT.

This clone occurred once. This chain uses TRBV7-9 with TRBJ2-7; 7 nucleotides align to TRBD1. With 5 bases clipped from V and 7 bases from J, the junction kept 8 bases outside the gene matches. This CDR3 comprises 13 residues. CDR1 and CDR2 (germline): SEHNR, FQNEAQ (reference sequence). The CDR3 DNA follows: TGTGCCAGCAGCCCCTGGACAGGCCGGGAGCAGTACTTC. Protein: CASSPWTGREQYF.

The rearrangement links TRBV4-1 to TRBJ2-2; 7 bases align to TRBD2. The CDR3 is 13 amino acids. Losses at the gene ends were 4 bases for V and 7 bases for J; bases not matched to a gene: 3. CDR1 is MGHRA, CDR2 YSYEKL, per germline. The CDR3: CASSREGIGELFF. The CDR3 region has the DNA TGCGCCAGCAGCCGGGAGGGGATCGGGGAGCTGTTTTTT.

This chain links TRBV5-5 with TRBJ1-4, with 7 positions matching TRBD1. Trimming removed 3 bases from V and 2 bases from J; junction bases left unmatched: 4. The germline V gene has CDR1 SGHKS and CDR2 YYEKEE (reference sequence). This CDR3 spans 15 amino acids. DNA for the CDR3: TGTGCCAGCAGCTCACAGGGGAATACTAATGAAAAACTGTTTTTT. This encodes CASSSQGNTNEKLFF.

This sequence joins TRBV27 and TRBJ2-7; no clear D. The CDR3 sequence is 16 residues long. Germline lookup yields CDR1 MNHEY and CDR2 SMNVEV (reference sequence). The V gene lost 6 bases and the J gene lost 3 bases, with 21 bases spanning the gap. CDR3 amino acids: CASRPSVRDSNYEQYF. DNA of the CDR3: TGTGCCAGCAGGCCGTCCGTTAGGGATTCTAACTACGAGCAGTACTTC.

By frequency in the sample, this clone is medium-sized. The V and J genes are TRBV9 and TRBJ2-3; 13 bases fit TRBD2. This CDR3 is 16 amino acids long. The junction had 6 bases not matched to a gene; V was cut back by 3 bases and J by 5 bases. Germline values: CDR1 SGDLS, CDR2 YYNGEE. CDR3 residues: CASSERTSGGLDTQYF. The CDR3, as DNA: TGTGCCAGCAGCGAGAGGACTAGCGGGGGCTTAGATACGCAGTATTTT.

J is TRBJ2-5 and V is TRBV19; TRBD2 aligns across 8 bases. The CDR3 length is 14 residues. V lost 5 bases and J lost 5; bases outside the gene matches: 7. Germline V gene sequence: CDR1 LNHDA, CDR2 SQIVND (reference sequence). In nucleotides, the CDR3 is TGTGCCAGTAGTGGCGGGAGGTCTGCCGAGACCCAGTACTTC. Its translation is CASSGGRSAETQYF.

The chain has TRBV27 and TRBJ2-1; D uncertain. V dropped 3 bases and J dropped 6 bases, with 6 bases sitting between them. Germline loops: CDR1 MNHEY, CDR2 SMNVEV (reference sequence). The CDR3 runs to 12 residues. CDR3 sequence: CASSLIGNEQFF. The CDR3 DNA reads as TGTGCCAGCAGTTTGATAGGCAATGAGCAGTTCTTC.

The V gene is TRBV23-1, the J gene TRBJ2-6, with D hard to call. TRBV23-1 is identified as an open reading frame with a role that is uncertain. The CDR3 has 16 amino acids. V was pared by 1 base and J by 0 bases, with 7 bases between. The CDR3, as DNA: TGCGCCAGCAGTCAATTATCGAGCTCTGGGGCCAACGTCCTGACTTTC. This encodes CASSQLSSSGANVLTF.

In this sample, this clone turned up once. The rearrangement links TRBV4-1 to TRBJ2-5; perhaps D is TRBD1 or TRBD2 (5 bases each). Germline loops: CDR1 MGHRA, CDR2 YSYEKL. The V end was cut by 3 bases, the J end by 2 bases, with 19 bases between. This CDR3 has 17 residues. In DNA, the CDR3 is TGCGCCAGCAGCCAGTACCGGGACCCCAGTAATCAAGAGACCCAGTACTTC. Translation: CASSQYRDPSNQETQYF.

The CDR3 region is CASSQGLAGSSYEQYF. The CDR3, as DNA: TGCGCCAGCAGCCAGGGACTAGCGGGTTCGTCCTACGAGCAGTACTTC. This chain connects TRBV4-1 to TRBJ2-7; TRBD2 matches at 12 bases. The V and J ends lost 3 bases and 1 base, in that order; junction bases with no gene match: 4. CDR1 is MGHRA and CDR2 is YSYEKL in the germline V gene. The CDR3 loop spans 16 amino acids.

The rearrangement uses TRBV27 and TRBJ2-7; D is possibly TRBD2 (6 bases). Germline CDR1 is MNHEY and CDR2 is SMNVEV (reference sequence). The V gene lost 4 bases and the J gene lost 4 bases, with 14 bases spanning the gap. There are 14 residues in the CDR3. The CDR3 protein is CASSWEAGQYEQYF. The CDR3 coding sequence is TGTGCCAGCAGTTGGGAGGCAGGGCAGTACGAGCAGTACTTC.

V is TRBV5-4 and J is TRBJ1-2, with 9 bases identical to TRBD1. Germline lookup yields CDR1 SGHNT and CDR2 YYREEE (reference sequence). CDR3 size: 14 residues. J lost 3 bases, V lost 7 bases, and 7 bases had no gene match. CDR3 nucleotide sequence: TGTGCCAGCGGACCCCGGGACAGGGACTATGGCTACACCTTC. The encoded protein is CASGPRDRDYGYTF.

A few counts support this clone. The V gene is TRBV5-6, the J gene TRBJ1-6; no reliable D call. The germline gives CDR1 SGHDT, CDR2 YYEEEE. This CDR3 is 15 amino acids long. V gave up 0 bases and J gave up 8 bases, with 12 bases separating them. The CDR3 DNA reads TGTGCCAGCAGCTTGGCAATCCTACCCTATTCACCCCTCCACTTT. This encodes CASSLAILPYSPLHF.

This sequence joins TRBV7-8 and TRBJ2-7; 9 bases agree with TRBD2. From germline, CDR1 is SGHVS and CDR2 FQNEAQ. The CDR3 covers 15 residues. With 5 bases clipped from V and 3 bases from J, the junction kept 8 bases outside the gene matches. The CDR3 DNA is TGTGCCAGCAGCCCTCGGACTAGCGCAAACTACGAGCAGTACTTC. Residues: CASSPRTSANYEQYF.

The rearrangement joins TRBV4-1 to TRBJ2-7, with D tentatively TRBD1 or TRBD2 (6 bases each). Trimming cost V 4 bases and J 2 bases, with 15 bases left between them. This CDR3 is built from 15 residues. Looked up from germline, CDR1 is MGHRA and CDR2 is YSYEKL. The CDR3 DNA reads TGCGCCAGCAGCCCATCGGGGGCGGGCACCTACGAGCAGTACTTC. Encoded protein: CASSPSGAGTYEQYF.